These T cell receptor beta chains were read from a single sample in a study of shared clonotypes between healthy human individuals. Clones were sequenced by immunoSEQ multiplex PCR, and TCRdb holds only the in-frame ones, with some missing. Among about 980,000 clones listed, over 75% were seen once. The source material was memory CD4+ T cells sorted from blood. The receptor source for this set is a young man in good health. CDR3s include the opening cysteine and the closing phenylalanine or tryptophan. A D gene is named only where the DNA matches it firmly. Clone size is stated in some rows and not others, as once, few, many or a class when expanded.

j_call: TRBJ1-6; clone_size: many; d_call: NA; v_call: TRBV2; cdr3_nt: TGTGCCAGCGAGGGAGGGTGGCTTGGTAATTCACCCCTCCACTTT; cdr3_aa: CASEGGWLGNSPLHF
j_call: TRBJ2-5; clone_size: NA; d_call: TRBD1; v_call: TRBV7-6; cdr3_nt: TGTGCCAGCAGCTCGGGACAGGCGGGGGAGACCCAGTACTTC; cdr3_aa: CASSSGQAGETQYF
j_call: TRBJ2-7; clone_size: NA; d_call: NA; v_call: TRBV6-6; cdr3_nt: TGTGCCAGCAGTTACGGCATCTACGAGCAGTACTTC; cdr3_aa: CASSYGIYEQYF
j_call: TRBJ1-5; clone_size: NA; d_call: TRBD1; v_call: TRBV10-3; cdr3_nt: TGTGCCATCAGTGGACAGGGTAGCAATCAGCCCCAGCATTTT; cdr3_aa: CAISGQGSNQPQHF
j_call: TRBJ1-4; clone_size: NA; d_call: NA; v_call: TRBV7-2; cdr3_nt: TGTGCCAGCAGCTTATCGGGGGAAAAACTGTTTTTT; cdr3_aa: CASSLSGEKLFF
j_call: TRBJ1-3; clone_size: NA; d_call: TRBD1; v_call: TRBV11-2; cdr3_nt: TGTGCCAGCAGCCGGGACAGGGTGGTATCTGGAAACACCATATATTTT; cdr3_aa: CASSRDRVVSGNTIYF
j_call: TRBJ2-7; clone_size: many; d_call: TRBD2; v_call: TRBV9; cdr3_nt: TGTGCCAGCAGCGGTTTGCGGGAGGAAGAGCAGTACTTC; cdr3_aa: CASSGLREEEQYF
j_call: TRBJ2-1; clone_size: many; d_call: NA; v_call: TRBV18; cdr3_nt: TGTGCCAGCTCACCACGAACCCTTTCGGGCCATGAGCAGTTCTTC; cdr3_aa: CASSPRTLSGHEQFF
j_call: TRBJ2-7; clone_size: NA; d_call: TRBD2; v_call: TRBV7-2; cdr3_nt: TGTGCCAGCAGTCAAGCAACGGGGGGATCCTACGAGCAGTACTTC; cdr3_aa: CASSQATGGSYEQYF
j_call: TRBJ2-1; clone_size: NA; d_call: NA; v_call: TRBV19; cdr3_nt: TGTGCCAGTAGTATAGGCCAGGGGTCCTACAATGAGCAGTTCTTC; cdr3_aa: CASSIGQGSYNEQFF
j_call: TRBJ1-2; clone_size: NA; d_call: NA; v_call: TRBV19; cdr3_nt: TGTGCCAGTAATCGGGGTCGACCGGACTATGGCTACACCTTC; cdr3_aa: CASNRGRPDYGYTF
j_call: TRBJ2-5; clone_size: NA; d_call: NA; v_call: TRBV7-3; cdr3_nt: TGTGCCAGCAGCTTAGGGAGGGGGGCCGAGACCCAGTACTTC; cdr3_aa: CASSLGRGAETQYF
j_call: TRBJ2-7; clone_size: NA; d_call: NA; v_call: TRBV5-4; cdr3_nt: TGTGCCAGCAGCTTGGGTCCGGATTACGAGCAGTACTTC; cdr3_aa: CASSLGPDYEQYF
j_call: TRBJ1-6; clone_size: NA; d_call: NA; v_call: TRBV5-4; cdr3_nt: TGTGCCAGCAGCTTGGGTCGCTCCTATAATTCACCCCTCCACTTT; cdr3_aa: CASSLGRSYNSPLHF
j_call: TRBJ2-7; clone_size: NA; d_call: TRBD1; v_call: TRBV11-2; cdr3_nt: TGTGCCAGCAGCGCGAACAGGGGATTTAGAGAGCAGTACTTC; cdr3_aa: CASSANRGFREQYF
j_call: TRBJ2-3; clone_size: once; d_call: NA; v_call: TRBV7-3; cdr3_nt: TGTGCCAGCAGCACCGGGGGAGCTTCTAGCACAGATACGCAGTATTTT; cdr3_aa: CASSTGGASSTDTQYF
j_call: TRBJ2-6; clone_size: NA; d_call: NA; v_call: TRBV28; cdr3_nt: TGTGCCAGCATTCCCGCGTCGTCTGGGGCCAACGTCCTGACTTTC; cdr3_aa: CASIPASSGANVLTF
j_call: TRBJ1-5; clone_size: few; d_call: NA; v_call: TRBV10-3; cdr3_nt: TGTGCCATCAGTGAGGTAAGGGAGAGAGAGCCCCAGCATTTT; cdr3_aa: CAISEVREREPQHF
j_call: TRBJ2-7; clone_size: few; d_call: TRBD2; v_call: TRBV11-2; cdr3_nt: TGTGCCAGCAGTGGGACTAGCGGATCCTACGAGCAGTACTTC; cdr3_aa: CASSGTSGSYEQYF
j_call: TRBJ1-6; clone_size: many; d_call: NA; v_call: TRBV28; cdr3_nt: TGTGCCAGCATGCGGGACGGAGCTAATTCACCCCTCCACTTT; cdr3_aa: CASMRDGANSPLHF
j_call: TRBJ1-2; clone_size: once; d_call: NA; v_call: TRBV18; cdr3_nt: TGTGCCAGCTCACCAGGGTCGGACTATGGCTACACCTTC; cdr3_aa: CASSPGSDYGYTF
j_call: TRBJ2-7; clone_size: NA; d_call: TRBD1; v_call: TRBV6-4; cdr3_nt: TGTGCCAGCAGTGCCTACGCGGACAGGAACTACGAGCAGTACTTC; cdr3_aa: CASSAYADRNYEQYF
j_call: TRBJ2-7; clone_size: NA; d_call: NA; v_call: TRBV7-2; cdr3_nt: TGTGCCAGCAGCTTAGAGGATTTGTCGATCTACGAGCAGTACTTC; cdr3_aa: CASSLEDLSIYEQYF
j_call: TRBJ2-1; clone_size: NA; d_call: NA; v_call: TRBV2; cdr3_nt: TGTGCCAGCACCAGGGGCCACGCGGACAATGAGCAGTTCTTC; cdr3_aa: CASTRGHADNEQFF
j_call: TRBJ1-3; clone_size: NA; d_call: NA; v_call: TRBV7-2; cdr3_nt: TGTGCCAGCAGCTTTGCAGGAGCAGGGGAAAACACCATATATTTT; cdr3_aa: CASSFAGAGENTIYF
j_call: TRBJ2-7; clone_size: NA; d_call: TRBD1; v_call: TRBV27; cdr3_nt: TGTGCCAGCAGTTTATCGGGACAGGGGTTCCACGAGCAGTACTTC; cdr3_aa: CASSLSGQGFHEQYF
j_call: TRBJ1-1; clone_size: NA; d_call: NA; v_call: TRBV19; cdr3_nt: TGTGCCAGTAGTCTCCAAAGATACACTGAAGCTTTCTTT; cdr3_aa: CASSLQRYTEAFF
j_call: TRBJ2-7; clone_size: NA; d_call: NA; v_call: TRBV6-6; cdr3_nt: TGTGCCAGCAGTTACGTGACTAGTTCCGAGCAGTACTTC; cdr3_aa: CASSYVTSSEQYF
j_call: TRBJ2-1; clone_size: NA; d_call: NA; v_call: TRBV11-2; cdr3_nt: TGTGCCAGCAGCTTACCCGGCGTGGGTGAGCAGTTCTTC; cdr3_aa: CASSLPGVGEQFF
j_call: TRBJ2-1; clone_size: NA; d_call: NA; v_call: TRBV18; cdr3_nt: TGTGCCAGCTCACCACGGTCGGTCGATGAGCAGTTCTTC; cdr3_aa: CASSPRSVDEQFF
j_call: TRBJ1-1; clone_size: few; d_call: NA; v_call: TRBV12-5; cdr3_nt: TGTGCTAGTAATTCGGGGGGAGCTTTCTTT; cdr3_aa: CASNSGGAFF
j_call: TRBJ2-3; clone_size: NA; d_call: NA; v_call: TRBV5-6; cdr3_nt: TGTGCCAGCAGCTTGGGCCCGCTCACAGATACGCAGTATTTT; cdr3_aa: CASSLGPLTDTQYF
j_call: TRBJ2-7; clone_size: NA; d_call: TRBD2; v_call: TRBV7-9; cdr3_nt: TGTGCCAGCAGTTTAAGAGCGGGATCCACCTACGAGCAGTACTTC; cdr3_aa: CASSLRAGSTYEQYF
j_call: TRBJ2-5; clone_size: few; d_call: NA; v_call: TRBV5-1; cdr3_nt: TGCGCCAGCAGGACCGTGCGATCCGCACACCAAGAGACCCAGTACTTC; cdr3_aa: CASRTVRSAHQETQYF
j_call: TRBJ1-1; clone_size: NA; d_call: NA; v_call: TRBV19; cdr3_nt: TGTGCCAGTATGAAGAACACTGAAGCTTTCTTT; cdr3_aa: CASMKNTEAFF
j_call: TRBJ2-5; clone_size: NA; d_call: NA; v_call: TRBV6-5; cdr3_nt: TGTGCCAGCAGCCACCGGGAGTTGCGAGAGACCCAGTACTTC; cdr3_aa: CASSHRELRETQYF
j_call: TRBJ1-1; clone_size: NA; d_call: NA; v_call: TRBV7-3; cdr3_nt: TGTGCCAGCAGCTTAAGCGGGTTCACTGAAGCTTTCTTT; cdr3_aa: CASSLSGFTEAFF
j_call: TRBJ2-2; clone_size: once; d_call: TRBD1; v_call: TRBV7-2; cdr3_nt: TGTGCCAGCAGGGGACAGTCGGGAACCGGGGAGCTGTTTTTT; cdr3_aa: CASRGQSGTGELFF
j_call: TRBJ1-2; clone_size: NA; d_call: NA; v_call: TRBV5-6; cdr3_nt: TGTGCCAGCAGCTTGGAACAGCTCTATGGCTACACCTTC; cdr3_aa: CASSLEQLYGYTF
j_call: TRBJ2-5; clone_size: NA; d_call: NA; v_call: TRBV18; cdr3_nt: TGTGCCAGCTCATACGTCACCTACCAAGAGACCCAGTACTTC; cdr3_aa: CASSYVTYQETQYF
j_call: TRBJ1-2; clone_size: NA; d_call: NA; v_call: TRBV6-6; cdr3_nt: TGTGCCAGCAGCCCAGGGTTCACCTATGGCTACACCTTC; cdr3_aa: CASSPGFTYGYTF
j_call: TRBJ1-1; clone_size: NA; d_call: NA; v_call: TRBV27; cdr3_nt: TGTGCCAGCAGTTCCTCAAAGAACACTGAAGCTTTCTTT; cdr3_aa: CASSSSKNTEAFF
j_call: TRBJ2-1; clone_size: NA; d_call: NA; v_call: TRBV4-1; cdr3_nt: TGCGCCAGCAGCCAAGAATCTACCTCCGATGAGCAGTTCTTC; cdr3_aa: CASSQESTSDEQFF
j_call: TRBJ2-2; clone_size: NA; d_call: NA; v_call: TRBV7-9; cdr3_nt: TGTGCCAGCAGTTTAAGTCGGACAGCTATCGTGGGGGAGCTGTTTTTT; cdr3_aa: CASSLSRTAIVGELFF
j_call: TRBJ2-5; clone_size: NA; d_call: NA; v_call: TRBV25-1; cdr3_nt: TGTGCCAGCAGTGAATATAGGGGCCTAGAGACCCAGTACTTC; cdr3_aa: CASSEYRGLETQYF
j_call: TRBJ2-1; clone_size: NA; d_call: NA; v_call: TRBV4-2; cdr3_nt: TGTGCCAGCACCTCTAATATTGGGCCCGAGGGTGAGCAGTTCTTC; cdr3_aa: CASTSNIGPEGEQFF